The 23 T cell receptor beta chains listed next were all sequenced from one sample in a study of blood T cell repertoires in COVID-19. Here immunoSEQ multiplex PCR was the method, and the copy in TCRdb shows in-frame clones only, minus some. The sample lists approximately 79,000 clones, about 85% seen once, with roughly 12% in the top ten. Sample: peripheral blood. The receptors originated from a man in his forties or fifties with COVID-19, enrolled during active disease.

The genes are TRBV7-2 and TRBJ1-1, with 7 positions matching TRBD1. After removal of 5 bases from V and 0 bases from J, the junction contained 9 bases not matched to a gene. The CDR3 contains 16 residues. CDR1 is SGHTA, CDR2 FQGNSA, per germline. CDR3 DNA sequence: TGTGCCAGCAGCGTAGACAGGGAGAGGATGAACACTGAAGCTTTCTTT. It specifies CASSVDRERMNTEAFF.

The V call is TRBV19, the J call TRBJ2-2; D perhaps matches TRBD2 (6 bases). The CDR3 extends over 18 amino acids. The germline CDR1 and CDR2 sequences are LNHDA and SQIVND (reference sequence). V lost 0 bases, J lost 0 bases, and 14 bases lay in between. The CDR3 sequence is CASSIDLPASANTGELFF. The CDR3 nucleotides are TGTGCCAGTAGTATAGATTTACCGGCTAGCGCGAACACCGGGGAGCTGTTTTTT.

This clone was detected a few times. The CDR3 region is CASSMGGSSYNEQFF. The CDR3 DNA sequence: TGTGCCAGCAGTATGGGGGGAAGCTCCTACAATGAGCAGTTCTTC. The rearrangement joins TRBV11-2 to TRBJ2-1; a possible D gene is TRBD2 (6 bases). The CDR3 consists of 15 residues. Trimming took 6 bases from V and 0 from J, leaving 12 bases between them. Germline CDR1 reads SGHAT; CDR2 reads FQNNGV.

The chain uses TRBV13 and TRBJ1-6, with D possibly TRBD1 on 5 matching bases. Per germline, CDR1 PRHDT and CDR2 FYEKMQ (reference sequence). The CDR3 totals 13 residues. V lost 7 bases to trimming and J lost 7 bases, with 11 bases between them. The CDR3 DNA follows: TGTGCCAGCACCGACAGAAGAAATTCACCCCTCCACTTT. This encodes CASTDRRNSPLHF.

This clone showed up just once. The genes are TRBV5-1 and TRBJ2-3; the D gene is possibly TRBD2 (5 bases). Between the trimmed V and J ends, which lost 7 bases and 2 bases, there was a span of 11 bases. This CDR3 spans 13 amino acids. In germline, CDR1 is SGHRS, CDR2 YFSETQ. The CDR3 sequence: CASRRELTDTQYF. The CDR3 DNA sequence: TGCGCCAGCCGAAGGGAGCTCACAGATACGCAGTATTTT.

The genes are TRBV28 and TRBJ2-6; D might be TRBD1 (5 bases). The length of the CDR3 is 14 residues. The germline V gene has CDR1 MDHEN and CDR2 SYDVKM. The germline V and J ends were trimmed by 4 bases and 4 bases, with 8 bases remaining between them. Here the CDR3 reads CASSSYRGANVLTF. CDR3 nucleotides: TGTGCCAGCAGTTCCTACAGGGGGGCCAACGTCCTGACTTTC. The entire variable domain, with the rest obtained from reference TRBV28 and TRBJ2-6, is as follows: DVKVTQSSRYLVKRTGEKVFLECVQDMDHENMFWYRQDPGLGLRLIYFSYDVKMKEKGDIPEGYSVSREKKERFSLILESASTNQTSMYLCASSSYRGANVLTFGAGSRLTVL.

This chain links TRBV9 with TRBJ2-3; 8 bases agree with TRBD2. The junction had 7 bases not matched to a gene; V was cut back by 4 bases and J by 0 bases. Germline CDR1 reads SGDLS; CDR2 reads YYNGEE. The CDR3 spans 16 residues. The CDR3 reads CASSPRGGTSTDTQYF. CDR3 in DNA: TGTGCCAGCAGCCCCCGGGGGGGAACTAGCACAGATACGCAGTATTTT.

The genes are TRBV7-2 and TRBJ1-2; D gene unclear. CDR3 length: 14 amino acids. Trimming pared 1 base from V and 8 bases from J, leaving 14 bases between. CDR1 and CDR2 (germline): SGHTA, FQGNSA. CDR3 sequence (DNA): TGTGCCAGCAGCTTAGATGGGCGAGCTACGGGCTACACCTTC. Its translation: CASSLDGRATGYTF.

The J gene is TRBJ1-6, the V gene TRBV30; tentatively, D is TRBD1 (5 bases). There are 16 residues in the CDR3. The germline V gene has CDR1 GTSNPN and CDR2 SVGIG (reference sequence). Trimming took 3 bases from V and 7 from J, leaving 19 bases between them. CDR3 in amino acids: CAWSAASGTLNSPLHF. The DNA for the CDR3 is TGTGCCTGGAGCGCCGCTTCCGGGACTCTGAATTCACCCCTCCACTTT.

This chain joins TRBV7-9 and TRBJ2-3; D uncertain. The CDR3 consists of 15 residues. Germline CDR1 reads SEHNR; CDR2 reads FQNEAQ (reference sequence). V gave up 5 bases and J gave up 2 bases, with 14 bases separating them. Here the CDR3 reads CASSPLYDPTDTQYF. DNA for the CDR3: TGTGCCAGCAGCCCCCTCTATGATCCCACAGATACGCAGTATTTT.

The chain uses TRBV15 and TRBJ1-2; the match to TRBD1 covers 8 bases. Per the germline V gene, CDR1 is LNHNV and CDR2 is YYDKDF (reference sequence). Trimming removed 1 base from V and 4 bases from J; junction bases left unmatched: 8. The CDR3 length is 16 residues. The CDR3 bases are TGTGCCACCAGCAGAGGAACGGGGACAGGAGCCTATGGCTACACCTTC. Amino acid sequence: CATSRGTGTGAYGYTF.

The rearrangement links TRBV19 to TRBJ2-3; 7 nucleotides match TRBD1. Germline CDR1 and CDR2: LNHDA and SQIVND (reference sequence). J was trimmed by 5 bases and V by 5 bases; bases with no gene match: 4. This CDR3 region has 13 residues. In nucleotides, the CDR3 is TGTGCCAGTAGTCAGGGGGTGGGAGATACGCAGTATTTT. This codes for CASSQGVGDTQYF.

The chain combines TRBV7-8 with TRBJ2-5; D perhaps matches TRBD1 (5 bases). The V gene lost 5 bases and the J gene lost 5 bases, with 12 bases spanning the gap. This CDR3 is built from 13 residues. Germline CDR1 and CDR2: SGHVS and FQNEAQ. The CDR3, as DNA: TGTGCCAGCAGCCTTCTAGGGGATGAGACCCAGTACTTC. Residues: CASSLLGDETQYF.

This rearrangement joins TRBV7-9 to TRBJ2-7; 12 nucleotides line up with TRBD2. V lost 3 bases, J lost 9 bases, and 9 bases stayed unmatched. The CDR3 runs 15 residues. The germline V gene has CDR1 SEHNR and CDR2 FQNEAQ (reference sequence). CDR3 nucleotides: TGTGCCAGCAGCTTCGGACTAGCGGGAACCCAAGGGCAGTACTTC. Its protein is CASSFGLAGTQGQYF.

This chain uses TRBV7-2 with TRBJ1-5; D gene uncertain. Germline V gene sequence: CDR1 SGHTA, CDR2 FQGNSA. CDR3 size: 15 residues. V was cut by 5 bases and J by 9 bases, with 20 bases left in between. The CDR3 here is CASSKIAGPAAPQHF. In DNA form, the CDR3 reads TGTGCCAGCAGCAAAATAGCGGGCCCGGCGGCGCCCCAGCATTTT.

The chain combines TRBV30 with TRBJ2-3, with TRBD1 as a possible D gene (6 bases). The germline V gene encodes CDR1 GTSNPN and CDR2 SVGIG (reference sequence). Trimming cost V 4 bases and J 2 bases, with 7 bases left between them. This CDR3 is 12 amino acids long. CDR3 region: CAWTGDTDTQYF. The CDR3 bases are TGTGCCTGGACAGGGGACACAGATACGCAGTATTTT.

This chain links TRBV5-1 with TRBJ2-7, with TRBD1 as a possible D gene (6 bases). The length of the CDR3 is 16 residues. V shed 9 bases and J shed 1 base, with 23 bases lying between them. Germline values: CDR1 SGHRS, CDR2 YFSETQ. The CDR3 spells CAIPDRRPYLSYEQYF. The CDR3 region has the DNA TGCGCCATCCCAGACAGGAGGCCCTATCTGTCCTACGAGCAGTACTTC.

This clone was detected only once. The V and J genes are TRBV19 and TRBJ1-1, with D possibly being TRBD1 (6 bases). This CDR3 comprises 14 residues. Germline loops: CDR1 LNHDA, CDR2 SQIVND (reference sequence). V gave up 7 bases and J gave up 1 base, with 13 bases separating them. The CDR3 loop reads CASKPTGRNTEAFF. The CDR3 region has the DNA TGTGCCAGTAAACCGACAGGTCGGAACACTGAAGCTTTCTTT.

As DNA, the CDR3 is TGTGCCAGCTCACCAGGCCCCCGGGAGGTCGGAGGAGCTAACTATGGCTACACCTTC. Amino acids: CASSPGPREVGGANYGYTF. The chain links TRBV18 to TRBJ1-2; D not certain. Trimming removed 2 bases at V and 0 bases at J, with 22 bases between. The CDR3 contains 19 residues. Germline CDR1 reads KGHSH; CDR2 reads LQKENI.

CDR3 residues: CASSRTSVDEQFF. The CDR3, as DNA: TGTGCCAGCAGCCGGACATCTGTGGATGAGCAGTTCTTC. The V gene is TRBV5-4, the J gene TRBJ2-1, with D possibly TRBD1 on 5 matching bases. The CDR3 loop spans 13 amino acids. Germline loops: CDR1 SGHNT, CDR2 YYREEE (reference sequence). Trimming took 4 bases from V and 8 from J, leaving 13 bases between them. Looking up the rest from reference TRBV5-4 and TRBJ2-1 gives the full variable domain: ETGVTQSPTHLIKTRGQQVTLRCSSQSGHNTVSWYQQALGQGPQFIFQYYREEENGRGNFPPRFSGLQFPNYSSELNVNALELDDSALYLCASSRTSVDEQFFGPGTRLTVL.

The rearrangement joins TRBV28 to TRBJ1-1; TRBD1 matches at 7 bases. The length of the CDR3 is 14 residues. Germline V gene lookup returns CDR1 MDHEN and CDR2 SYDVKM. The ends lost 5 bases at V and 0 bases at J; junction bases unmatched: 3. DNA of the CDR3: TGTGCCAGCAGTCCCGGACAGGTGAACACTGAAGCTTTCTTT. The encoded protein is CASSPGQVNTEAFF. Complete variable domain (other parts from reference TRBV28 and TRBJ1-1): DVKVTQSSRYLVKRTGEKVFLECVQDMDHENMFWYRQDPGLGLRLIYFSYDVKMKEKGDIPEGYSVSREKKERFSLILESASTNQTSMYLCASSPGQVNTEAFFGQGTRLTVV.

CDR3 residues: CASKGAPLDHEQYF. Written as DNA, the CDR3 is TGCGCCAGCAAAGGGGCGCCCCTTGATCACGAGCAGTACTTC. The chain joins TRBV5-1 to TRBJ2-7; possibly TRBD1 for D (5 bases). V was pared by 6 bases and J by 5 bases, with 18 bases between. Germline V lookup: CDR1 SGHRS, CDR2 YFSETQ. This CDR3 contains 14 residues.

The rearrangement uses TRBV7-6 and TRBJ2-1; 10 positions match TRBD2. CDR3 length: 19 residues. Germline V gives CDR1 SGHVS, CDR2 FNYEAQ. Losses at the gene ends were 1 base for V and 0 bases for J; bases not matched to a gene: 9. The CDR3 bases are TGTGCCAGCAGCTTAGTCGAGCGGGAGGGCCCCCTCTCCTACAATGAGCAGTTCTTC. It translates to CASSLVEREGPLSYNEQFF.